This T cell receptor beta chain is from a study of radiation and T cells in renal cell carcinoma. Time point reported: blood 4 weeks post-SBRT, at nephrectomy. The treatment is: 15 Gy SBRT to primary tumor, nephrectomy 4 weeks later. Blood was sampled at baseline, 2 weeks and 4 weeks after SBRT. Sequenced by immunoSEQ multiplex PCR; TCRdb stores in-frame clones only, minus some. This sample has about 76,000 clones, with 89% found just once. Overall study results and limits: In blood, top tumor clones expanded by 2 weeks, shrinking by 4.

The germline V gene encodes CDR1 KGHSH and CDR2 LQKENI. This CDR3 comprises 16 residues. Trimming removed 6 bases from V and 2 bases from J; junction bases left unmatched: 10. Turning to this clone: Antigen unknown.

V and J are TRBV18 and TRBJ1-3; 7 nucleotides line up with TRBD1. The origin of this receptor is a woman in her seventies with renal cell carcinoma. This sample comprised blood, obtained from a patient whose treatment included radiotherapy and nephrectomy. CDR3 region: CASSRWGTEAGNTIYF. In DNA, the CDR3 is TGTGCCAGCTCCCGCTGGGGGACAGAGGCTGGAAACACCATATATTTT.